Below, 21 T cell receptor beta chains from the same sample are listed, as sequenced in a study of regulatory T cells in long-lasting Graves disease (dated by TCRdb to about 2021). The library was prepared using multiplex PCR. TCRdb lists the instrument as Illumina HiSeq 4000. To build TCR beta libraries, CDR3 regions were amplified by Arm-PCR using iRepertoire HTBI primers. TCRdb reprocessing: public reads trimmed at Q25 with fastp, clones called with MiXCR, in-frame beta chains kept. Rows are combined by CDR3 protein, so each entry shows the most common genes and DNA. The sample records some 240,000 distinct CDR3 sequences, approximately 19% of which are singletons. The biggest ten clones account for about 10% of the sample. The time point tag for this specimen amounts to: newly diagnosed GD, antithyroid drugs for less than 3 months. RNA was extracted from PBMCs in TRIzol for both TCR sequencing and RNA sequencing.

These same records also appear under a second study, on T cells in Graves' hyperthyroidism and ophthalmopathy.

Sequenced here: peripheral blood mononuclear cells (PBMCs), sampled at new diagnosis, from a patient treated with antithyroid drugs. The source is a woman in her twenties or thirties with Graves disease. Donor details come from another sample of the same person, matched by shared clones.

The table lists this clonotype with many counts. This chain connects TRBV12-3 or TRBV12-4 to TRBJ1-2, with D maybe TRBD1 (5 bases). The CDR3 has 12 amino acids. V was pared by 6 bases and J by 7 bases, with 12 bases between. CDR3 bases: TGTGCCAGCAGGAACTGGGGGGGTGGCTACACCTTC. Translating gives CASRNWGGGYTF.

This clonotype was seen many times. The J gene is TRBJ2-7, the V gene TRBV13; TRBD2 aligns across 13 bases. CDR3 length: 17 residues. CDR1 is PRHDT and CDR2 is FYEKMQ in the germline V gene (reference sequence). V gave up 5 bases and J gave up 7 bases; unmatched junction bases: 14. The CDR3 coding sequence is TGTGCCAGCAGCCTCCACCGGACTAGCGGGAGAAGGGGTGAGCAGTACTTC. This sequence encodes CASSLHRTSGRRGEQYF.

The chain employs TRBV29-1 and TRBJ2-5; D not resolved. Germline CDR1 reads SQVTM; CDR2 reads ANQGSEA. Deletions cut 2 bases from V and 5 bases from J, with 12 bases between. The CDR3 loop spans 13 amino acids. DNA for the CDR3: TGCAGCGTTGAACTGGGGTCTTGGGAGACCCAGTACTTC. It codes for CSVELGSWETQYF. The full variable domain, with the rest looked up from reference TRBV29-1 and TRBJ2-5, is SAVISQKPSRDICQRGTSLTIQCQVDSQVTMMFWYRQQPGQSLTLIATANQGSEATYESGFVIDKFPISRPNLTFSTLTVSNMSPEDSSIYLCSVELGSWETQYFGPGTRLLVL.

This clonotype was seen at least ten times. The chain couples TRBV2 to TRBJ1-1; TRBD1 matches 9 bases. The V and J ends lost 6 bases and 3 bases, in that order; junction bases with no gene match: 5. CDR1 and CDR2 (germline): SNHLY, FYNNEI. CDR3 size: 14 residues. In DNA, the CDR3 is TGTGCCAGCAGCGGTAGGACAGGGGACACTGAAGCTTTCTTT. Translation: CASSGRTGDTEAFF.

This clonotype was observed at least ten times. J is TRBJ2-3 and V is TRBV7-3; D not resolved. With 3 bases removed from V and 1 base from J, the gap between germline ends came to 14 bases. Germline CDR1 is SGHTA and CDR2 is FQGTGA. This CDR3 has 16 amino acids. CDR3 loop: CASSLAPGFGTDTQYF. CDR3 sequence (DNA): TGTGCCAGCAGCTTGGCCCCTGGGTTTGGCACAGATACGCAGTATTTT.

This clonotype was detected ten times or more. The V and J genes are TRBV7-9 and TRBJ1-2, with 11 bases lining up with TRBD1. V shed 0 bases and J 7 bases; nucleotides not matched to a gene: 10. There are 17 residues in the CDR3. Germline V gives CDR1 SEHNR, CDR2 FQNEAQ (reference sequence). Here the CDR3 reads CASSLASGQGAPGGYTF. The DNA for the CDR3 is TGTGCCAGCAGCTTAGCATCCGGACAGGGGGCACCGGGTGGCTACACCTTC.

This clonotype appeared many times. This chain connects TRBV2 to TRBJ2-5, with D uncertain. CDR3 length equals 13 residues. Trimming took off 5 bases at V and 4 bases at J, with 11 bases between the two ends. Germline loops: CDR1 SNHLY, CDR2 FYNNEI. The CDR3 loop reads CASSFYALETQYF. As DNA, the CDR3 is TGTGCCAGCAGTTTTTACGCCTTAGAGACCCAGTACTTC.

This clonotype was seen many times. The gene calls are TRBV28 and TRBJ2-4; tentatively, D is TRBD1 (5 bases). The CDR3 consists of 15 residues. The germline gives CDR1 MDHEN, CDR2 SYDVKM. V was trimmed by 4 bases and J by 2 bases, leaving 12 bases between them. The CDR3, as DNA: TGTGCCAGCAGTTCCCGACAGCCGCCCAAAAACATTCAGTACTTC. As protein: CASSSRQPPKNIQYF.

This clonotype showed up just a few times. The chain employs TRBV29-1 and TRBJ2-7; no definite D call. Per the germline V gene, CDR1 is SQVTM and CDR2 is ANQGSEA. The CDR3 spans 13 residues. V was clipped by 4 bases and J by 0 bases, with 10 bases between them. Here the CDR3 DNA reads TGCAGCGTTGTGGTCCAGAACTCCTACGAGCAGTACTTC. Translating it yields CSVVVQNSYEQYF.

This clonotype was found many times. V gene TRBV5-6 combines with J gene TRBJ1-2; no definite D call. V was trimmed by 6 bases and J by 4 bases, leaving 10 bases between them. This CDR3 is built from 12 residues. Germline lookup yields CDR1 SGHDT and CDR2 YYEEEE. The CDR3 region is CASTADTYGYTF. CDR3 nucleotide sequence: TGTGCCAGCACCGCCGACACCTATGGCTACACCTTC.

This clonotype was counted at least ten times. The chain uses TRBV13 and TRBJ1-4; D remains unclear. This CDR3 spans 14 amino acids. Germline CDR1 reads PRHDT; CDR2 reads FYEKMQ (reference sequence). V was pared by 2 bases and J by 5 bases, with 9 bases between. CDR3 coding DNA: TGTGCCAGCAGCTTACGGCGGAACAATGAAAAACTGTTTTTT. Its protein product is CASSLRRNNEKLFF.

This clonotype showed up many times. The V and J genes are TRBV5-1 and TRBJ2-1, with D unclear. Between the trimmed V and J ends, which lost 0 bases and 0 bases, there was a span of 7 bases. Looked up from germline, CDR1 is SGHRS and CDR2 is YFSETQ. The CDR3 spans 15 residues. As DNA, the CDR3 is TGCGCCAGCAGCTTGGACGGAGCCTCCTACAATGAGCAGTTCTTC. It encodes CASSLDGASYNEQFF. Full variable domain (remainder filled in from reference TRBV5-1 and TRBJ2-1): KAGVTQTPRYLIKTRGQQVTLSCSPISGHRSVSWYQQTPGQGLQFLFEYFSETQRNKGNFPGRFSGRQFSNSRSEMNVSTLELGDSALYLCASSLDGASYNEQFFGPGTRLTVL.

This clonotype occurred many times. The genes are TRBV11-1 and TRBJ2-7; D possibly corresponds to TRBD1 (6 bases). The CDR3 totals 14 residues. The germline CDR1 and CDR2 sequences are SGHAT and FQDESV (reference sequence). The V and J ends lost 2 bases and 7 bases respectively, with 15 bases between them. The CDR3 loop is CASSLRGNSKEQYF. The CDR3 DNA reads as TGTGCCAGCAGCTTAAGGGGGAATAGTAAAGAGCAGTACTTC.

The table lists this clonotype with many counts. This chain uses TRBV20-1 with TRBJ2-3, with D possibly TRBD2 on 6 matching bases. CDR1 is DFQATT and CDR2 is SNEGSKA in the germline V gene (reference sequence). Trimming took off 3 bases at V and 1 base at J, with 14 bases between the two ends. The CDR3 consists of 15 residues. The CDR3 here is CSARDTSSGTDTQYF. Here the CDR3 DNA reads TGCAGTGCTAGGGATACCTCTAGCGGCACAGATACGCAGTATTTT.

This clonotype was observed many times. This chain joins TRBV6-5 and TRBJ2-7; the D call may be TRBD1 or TRBD2 (5 bases each). The germline V gene encodes CDR1 MNHEY and CDR2 SVGAGI. Trimming left V 4 bases short and J 3 bases short, with 10 bases between. The CDR3 extends over 13 amino acids. For the CDR3, the DNA is TGTGCCAGCAGTTCCCGGGACGGCTACGAGCAGTACTTC. Encoded protein: CASSSRDGYEQYF.

This clonotype occurred many times. The V call is TRBV30, the J call TRBJ1-2; weak D call: TRBD1 (5 bases). CDR1 GTSNPN and CDR2 SVGIG come from the germline V gene (reference sequence). V shed 4 bases and J shed 6 bases, with 9 bases lying between them. The CDR3 is made up of 11 amino acids. The CDR3, as DNA: TGTGCCTGGATGAGGGGAGATGGCTACACCTTC. It encodes CAWMRGDGYTF. The complete variable domain, with remaining parts taken from reference TRBV30 and TRBJ1-2, reads SQTIHQWPATLVQPVGSPLSLECTVEGTSNPNLYWYRQAAGRGLQLLFYSVGIGQISSEVPQNLSASRPQDRQFILSSKKLLLSDSGFYLCAWMRGDGYTFGSGTRLTVV.

This clonotype was found many times. This chain connects TRBV7-3 to TRBJ1-5; possible D gene TRBD1, 5 bases. This CDR3 has 14 residues. V was cut by 1 base and J by 6 bases, with 10 bases left in between. CDR1 is SGHTA and CDR2 is FQGTGA in the germline V gene. The CDR3 reads CASSLNGGTQPQHF. The CDR3 DNA sequence: TGTGCCAGCAGCTTAAATGGGGGAACTCAGCCCCAGCATTTT.

On this clonotype: With a much larger clone just one base away, this may be a read error. The chain is built from TRBV7-2 and TRBJ1-2; TRBD1 might be the D (5 bases). Germline V gene data show CDR1 as SGHTA and CDR2 as FQGNSA. The CDR3 runs to 15 residues. The CDR3 DNA reads TGTGCCAGCAGCTCCCGGGACGGACCCTCCTATGGCTGCACCTTC. As protein: CASSSRDGPSYGCTF.

This clonotype occurred many times. V is TRBV28 and J is TRBJ1-5; no clear D gene. The V gene's germline CDR1 is MDHEN and CDR2 SYDVKM. The CDR3 totals 14 residues. V lost 5 bases and J 3 bases, leaving 11 bases between the germline ends. The CDR3 nucleotides are TGTGCCAGCAGTCGGGCAGGTCTCAATCAGCCCCAGCATTTT. It yields the protein CASSRAGLNQPQHF.

The chain joins TRBV12-3 or TRBV12-4 to TRBJ1-2; 8 nucleotides line up with TRBD1. This CDR3 contains 14 residues. V dropped 5 bases and J dropped 5; count of bases not matched to a gene: 7. Here the CDR3 DNA reads TGTGCCAGCAGTCCGGACAGGGCGGGGTATGGCTACACCTTC. As protein: CASSPDRAGYGYTF.

The V call is TRBV9, the J call TRBJ1-6; TRBD1 is a possible D gene (5 bases). The CDR3 is 15 residues long. CDR1 SGDLS and CDR2 YYNGEE come from the germline V gene. With 4 bases removed from V and 8 bases from J, the gap between germline ends came to 16 bases. In DNA form, the CDR3 reads TGTGCCAGCAGCCCCGGAATAGGGGTGGATTCACCCCTCCACTTT. This translates into CASSPGIGVDSPLHF.